The entry below gives a single T cell receptor (beta chain) sequence along with its context. This specimen belongs to a study of control samples from healthy donors and cancer patients. Germline V CDR1 and CDR2: SGHRS, YFSETQ. The V end was cut by 2 bases, the J end by 4 bases, with 13 bases between. The CDR3 runs to 15 residues. Method: immunoSEQ multiplex PCR; TCRdb's copy keeps in-frame clones and lacks some. The sample records about 140,000 clones, roughly nine tenths being singletons. The chain links TRBV5-1 to TRBJ2-1; no clear D gene. The receptor's source is a man aged 18 to 35 in good health. The sample taken for sequencing was blood. The chain's CDR3 is CASSLSSSGYNEQFF. The CDR3, as DNA: TGCGCCAGCAGCTTAAGTAGCTCTGGGTACAATGAGCAGTTCTTC. Combining the CDR3 with reference TRBV5-1 and TRBJ2-1 gives the whole variable domain KAGVTQTPRYLIKTRGQQVTLSCSPISGHRSVSWYQQTPGQGLQFLFEYFSETQRNKGNFPGRFSGRQFSNSRSEMNVSTLELGDSALYLCASSLSSSGYNEQFFGPGTRLTVL.